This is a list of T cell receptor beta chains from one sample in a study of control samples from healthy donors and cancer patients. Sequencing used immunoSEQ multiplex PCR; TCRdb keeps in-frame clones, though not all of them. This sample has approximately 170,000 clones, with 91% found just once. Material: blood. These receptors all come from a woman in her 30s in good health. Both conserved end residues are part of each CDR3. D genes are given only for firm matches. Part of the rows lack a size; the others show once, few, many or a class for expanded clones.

TGTGCCAGTAGTACGGACAGGCCATCCGACGAGCAGTACTTC | CASSTDRPSDEQYF | TRBD1 | TRBJ2-7 | TRBV19 | - | 14
TGTGCCAGCAGTCGCCTTTATGGCTACACCTTC | CASSRLYGYTF | - | TRBJ1-2 | TRBV7-3 | once | 11
TGTGCCAGCACGGGACTAAACAATGAGCAGTTCTTC | CASTGLNNEQFF | TRBD2 | TRBJ2-1 | TRBV27 | once | 12
TGTGCCAGCTCACCACCTAGCGGGAGGGGAAATGAGCAGTTCTTC | CASSPPSGRGNEQFF | TRBD2 | TRBJ2-1 | TRBV18 | - | 15
TGTGCCAGCAGTTTACCAGGCAATCAGCCCCAGCATTTT | CASSLPGNQPQHF | - | TRBJ1-5 | TRBV28 | - | 13
TGCAGCGTTGCGTGGGGCACCGGGGAGCTGTTTTTT | CSVAWGTGELFF | - | TRBJ2-2 | TRBV29-1 | - | 12
TGTGCCAGCAGCAAAGCGCTACTAGATGAGCAGTTCTTC | CASSKALLDEQFF | - | TRBJ2-1 | TRBV21-1 | - | 13
TGTGCCAGCAGCTTGCGGGGGGCCCGTAATGAAAAACTGTTTTTT | CASSLRGARNEKLFF | - | TRBJ1-4 | TRBV5-8 | - | 15
TGTGCCAGCAGTTTCTCGACAGGGGGCAGGAACACTGAAGCTTTCTTT | CASSFSTGGRNTEAFF | TRBD1 | TRBJ1-1 | TRBV27 | - | 16
TGTGCCAGCAGTGAACCCCAGACTGGAAACACCATATATTTT | CASSEPQTGNTIYF | - | TRBJ1-3 | TRBV25-1 | - | 14
TGTGCCAGCGGATTACCGGGACAGACCTACGAGCAGTACTTC | CASGLPGQTYEQYF | TRBD1 | TRBJ2-7 | TRBV27 | - | 14
TGTGCCAGCAGCCAAGATACAGGGGGCAAAAACACCATATATTTT | CASSQDTGGKNTIYF | TRBD1 | TRBJ1-3 | TRBV3-1/TRBV3-2 | - | 15
TGCGCCACCAAGTGGACAGGGGAAAACGAGCAGTACTTC | CATKWTGENEQYF | TRBD1 | TRBJ2-7 | TRBV10-1 | - | 13
TGTGCCAGCAGCGCTCTAGCGGGGGGTTCCTACGAGCAGTACTTC | CASSALAGGSYEQYF | TRBD2 | TRBJ2-7 | TRBV7-8 | - | 15
TGTGCCAGCAGTGAAGGCCGGGGTGGGGCCAACGTCCTGACTTTC | CASSEGRGGANVLTF | - | TRBJ2-6 | TRBV6-1 | - | 15
TGTGCCAGCAGCGAGGAGGGAATTGGCTACACCTTC | CASSEEGIGYTF | - | TRBJ1-2 | TRBV11-2 | - | 12
TGTGCCAGCAGTGGTAAAGGACAGGGGAAGAGGAATGAAAAACTGTTTTTT | CASSGKGQGKRNEKLFF | TRBD1 | TRBJ1-4 | TRBV6-1 | - | 17
TGTGCCAGCAGCTTGGCCTGGGATTCACCCCTCCACTTT | CASSLAWDSPLHF | - | TRBJ1-6 | TRBV5-5 | - | 13
TGTGCCAGCAGTGGTAATAGCGGGGGGGCTGAGCAGTTCTTC | CASSGNSGGAEQFF | TRBD2 | TRBJ2-1 | TRBV2 | - | 14
TGTGCCAGCAGTGAAGTCCGGTCTGGAAACACCATATATTTT | CASSEVRSGNTIYF | - | TRBJ1-3 | TRBV2 | - | 14
TGTGCCAGCAGGGGACCGACGACTGGAAACACCATATATTTT | CASRGPTTGNTIYF | - | TRBJ1-3 | TRBV2 | - | 14
TGTGCCAGCAGTTACGAGGGGGCAGATACGCAGTATTTT | CASSYEGADTQYF | - | TRBJ2-3 | TRBV6-6 | - | 13
TGTGCCAGCAGCGCAACTCCAGGGGGCACTGAAGCTTTCTTT | CASSATPGGTEAFF | TRBD1 | TRBJ1-1 | TRBV7-9 | - | 14
TGTGCCAGCAGCGAGGGGCTAGCGGGAGGTGTGGGAGAGACCCAGTACTTC | CASSEGLAGGVGETQYF | TRBD2 | TRBJ2-5 | TRBV9 | - | 17
TGTGCCAGCAGCGCCGACAGGGCCGAGCAGTACTTC | CASSADRAEQYF | TRBD1 | TRBJ2-7 | TRBV2 | many | 12
TGTGCCAGCATCCCGGACAGGATGAACACCGGGGAGCTGTTTTTT | CASIPDRMNTGELFF | TRBD1 | TRBJ2-2 | TRBV2 | once | 15
TGTGCCAGCAGCGTAGCCAGCGGGGGCCCTCTCTACAATGAGCAGTTCTTC | CASSVASGGPLYNEQFF | TRBD2 | TRBJ2-1 | TRBV9 | - | 17
TGTGCCAGCAGCCAAGGGGCGGAATACGAGCAGTACTTC | CASSQGAEYEQYF | - | TRBJ2-7 | TRBV6-5 | - | 13
TGTGCCAGCAGCTTAGCTACTGGACTAGCGGGGGGATACACCGGGGAGCTGTTTTTT | CASSLATGLAGGYTGELFF | TRBD2 | TRBJ2-2 | TRBV7-2 | - | 19
TGCGCCAGCAGCAACGCACAGGGCTCTGGAAACACCATATATTTT | CASSNAQGSGNTIYF | - | TRBJ1-3 | TRBV5-1 | - | 15
TGTGCCAGCAGTGAGGGGGGGTCTCTGGAAAAACTGTTTTTT | CASSEGGSLEKLFF | - | TRBJ1-4 | TRBV6-1 | - | 14
TGTGCCAGCAGGTCAGGGACAGGGGCCGGCAATGAGCAGTTCTTC | CASRSGTGAGNEQFF | TRBD1 | TRBJ2-1 | TRBV6-6 | - | 15
TGTGCCAGCAGCGTAGGAGCGGGAGGGACAGATACGCAGTATTTT | CASSVGAGGTDTQYF | TRBD2 | TRBJ2-3 | TRBV9 | - | 15
TGTGCCAGCAGTGAACCCGGGACAGGGACTGAAAAACTGTTTTTT | CASSEPGTGTEKLFF | TRBD1 | TRBJ1-4 | TRBV6-1 | - | 15
TGTGCCAGCAGTGAAGCGCTGGCCACGGGCACAGATACGCAGTATTTT | CASSEALATGTDTQYF | - | TRBJ2-3 | TRBV6-1 | - | 16
TGTGCCAGCAGTCCCCAGACAATAGCTAACTATGGCTACACCTTC | CASSPQTIANYGYTF | - | TRBJ1-2 | TRBV27 | - | 15
TGTGCCACCAGTGAGAGGACAGTCGACCATGAAAAACTGTTTTTT | CATSERTVDHEKLFF | - | TRBJ1-4 | TRBV24-1 | - | 15
TGTGCCAGCTCCTCGACAGGGACTGGGGCCAACGTCCTGACTTTC | CASSSTGTGANVLTF | TRBD1 | TRBJ2-6 | TRBV18 | - | 15